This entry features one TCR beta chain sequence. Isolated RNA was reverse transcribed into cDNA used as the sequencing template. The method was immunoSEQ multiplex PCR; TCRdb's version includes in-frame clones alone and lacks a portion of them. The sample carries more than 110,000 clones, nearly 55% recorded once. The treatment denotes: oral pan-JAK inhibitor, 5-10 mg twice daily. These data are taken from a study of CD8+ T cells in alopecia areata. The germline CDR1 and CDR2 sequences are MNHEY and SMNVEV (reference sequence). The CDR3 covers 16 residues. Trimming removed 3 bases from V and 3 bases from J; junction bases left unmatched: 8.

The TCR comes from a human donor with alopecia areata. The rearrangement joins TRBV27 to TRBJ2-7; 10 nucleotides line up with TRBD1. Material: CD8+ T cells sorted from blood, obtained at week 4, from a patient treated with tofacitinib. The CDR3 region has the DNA TGTGCCAGCAGTTTGACCCCCGGGACAGGGGTCTACGAGCAGTACTTC. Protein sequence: CASSLTPGTGVYEQYF.